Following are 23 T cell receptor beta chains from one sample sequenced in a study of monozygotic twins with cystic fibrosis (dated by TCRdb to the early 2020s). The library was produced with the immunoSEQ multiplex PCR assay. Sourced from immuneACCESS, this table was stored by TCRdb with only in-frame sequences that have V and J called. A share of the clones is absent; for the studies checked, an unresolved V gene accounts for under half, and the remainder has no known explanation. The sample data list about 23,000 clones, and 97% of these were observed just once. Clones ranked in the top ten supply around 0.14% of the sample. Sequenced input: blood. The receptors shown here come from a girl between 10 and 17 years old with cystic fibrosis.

CDR3 protein: CASSSPRQDTEAFF. CDR3 nucleotide sequence: TGTGCCAGCAGCTCCCCCCGACAGGACACTGAAGCTTTCTTT. The chain couples TRBV7-9 to TRBJ1-1, with D possibly TRBD1 on 6 matching bases. Germline values: CDR1 SEHNR, CDR2 FQNEAQ (reference sequence). There are 14 residues in the CDR3. V was shortened by 4 bases and J by 3 bases, with 12 bases between the two germline ends.

CDR3 sequence: CASSQEASGGYTF. CDR3 bases: TGCGCCAGCAGCCAAGAGGCGAGCGGAGGCTACACCTTC. The gene calls are TRBV4-1 and TRBJ1-2; no reliable D call. With 0 bases removed from V and 8 bases from J, the gap between germline ends came to 10 bases. Germline V gene sequence: CDR1 MGHRA, CDR2 YSYEKL. The CDR3 has 13 amino acids.

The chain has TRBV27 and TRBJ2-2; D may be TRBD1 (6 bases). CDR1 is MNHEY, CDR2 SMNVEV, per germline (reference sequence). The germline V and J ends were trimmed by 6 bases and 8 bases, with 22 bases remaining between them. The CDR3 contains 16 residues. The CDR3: CASSPWGRGVLGELFF. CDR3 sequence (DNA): TGTGCCAGCAGCCCTTGGGGCAGGGGAGTTTTGGGGGAGCTGTTTTTT.

CDR3 nucleotide sequence: TGCAGCGTTGGGAGGGCTAACTATGGCTACACCTTC. This translates into CSVGRANYGYTF. V usage is TRBV29-1 and J usage is TRBJ1-2; D remains unclear. Germline CDR1 reads SQVTM; CDR2 reads ANQGSEA. With 4 bases removed from V and 0 bases from J, the gap between germline ends came to 6 bases. This CDR3 region has 12 residues.

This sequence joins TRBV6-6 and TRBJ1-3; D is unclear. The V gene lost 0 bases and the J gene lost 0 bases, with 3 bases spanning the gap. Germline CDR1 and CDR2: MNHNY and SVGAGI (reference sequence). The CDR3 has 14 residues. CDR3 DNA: TGTGCCAGCAGTTACTCGACCTCTGGAAACACCATATATTTT. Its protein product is CASSYSTSGNTIYF.

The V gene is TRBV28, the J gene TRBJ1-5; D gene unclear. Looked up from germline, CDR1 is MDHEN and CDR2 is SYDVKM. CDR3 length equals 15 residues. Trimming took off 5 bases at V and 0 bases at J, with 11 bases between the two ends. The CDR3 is CASSEPRYSNQPQHF. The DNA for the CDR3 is TGTGCCAGCAGTGAACCTCGCTATAGCAATCAGCCCCAGCATTTT.

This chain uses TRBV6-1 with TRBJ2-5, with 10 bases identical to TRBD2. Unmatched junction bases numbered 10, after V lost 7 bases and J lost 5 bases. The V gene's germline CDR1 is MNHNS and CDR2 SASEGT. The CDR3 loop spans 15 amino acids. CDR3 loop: CASNRASGSLETQYF. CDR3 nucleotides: TGTGCCAGCAATAGGGCTAGCGGGAGTCTGGAGACCCAGTACTTC.

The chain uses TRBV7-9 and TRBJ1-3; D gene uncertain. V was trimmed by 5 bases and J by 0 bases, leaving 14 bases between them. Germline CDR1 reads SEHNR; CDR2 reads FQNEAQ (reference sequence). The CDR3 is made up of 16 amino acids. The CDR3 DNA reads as TGTGCCAGCAGCCTCGGGTGGAGACCCTCTGGAAACACCATATATTTT. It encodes CASSLGWRPSGNTIYF. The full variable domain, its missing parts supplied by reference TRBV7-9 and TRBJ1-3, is DTGVSQNPRHKITKRGQNVTFRCDPISEHNRLYWYRQTLGQGPEFLTYFQNEAQLEKSRLLSDRFSAERPKGSFSTLEIQRTEQGDSAMYLCASSLGWRPSGNTIYFGEGSWLTVV.

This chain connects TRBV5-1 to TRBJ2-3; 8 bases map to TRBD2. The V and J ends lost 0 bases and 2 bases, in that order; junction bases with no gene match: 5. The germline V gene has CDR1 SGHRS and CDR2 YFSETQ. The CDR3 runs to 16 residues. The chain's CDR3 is CASSLEVSGTTDTQYF. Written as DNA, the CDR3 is TGCGCCAGCAGCTTGGAGGTTAGCGGGACCACAGATACGCAGTATTTT.

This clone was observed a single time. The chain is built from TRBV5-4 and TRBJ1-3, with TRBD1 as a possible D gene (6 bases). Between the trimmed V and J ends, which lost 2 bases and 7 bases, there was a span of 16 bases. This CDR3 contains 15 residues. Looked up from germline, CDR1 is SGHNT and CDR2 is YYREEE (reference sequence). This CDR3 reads CASSLDSGQRNTIYF. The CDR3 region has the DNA TGTGCCAGCAGCTTAGATTCGGGACAACGGAACACCATATATTTT.

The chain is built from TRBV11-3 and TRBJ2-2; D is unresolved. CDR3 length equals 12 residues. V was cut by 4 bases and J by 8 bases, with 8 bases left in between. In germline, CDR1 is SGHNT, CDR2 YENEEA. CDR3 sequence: CASSYFQGELFF. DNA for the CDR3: TGTGCCAGCAGCTACTTCCAGGGGGAGCTGTTTTTT.

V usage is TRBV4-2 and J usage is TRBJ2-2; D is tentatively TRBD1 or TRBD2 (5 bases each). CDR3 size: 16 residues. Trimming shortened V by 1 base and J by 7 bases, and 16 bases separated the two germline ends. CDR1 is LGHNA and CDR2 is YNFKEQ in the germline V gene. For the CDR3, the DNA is TGTGCCAGCAGCCAAGTATCATCGAGGGGCTTCGGGGAGCTGTTTTTT. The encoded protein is CASSQVSSRGFGELFF.

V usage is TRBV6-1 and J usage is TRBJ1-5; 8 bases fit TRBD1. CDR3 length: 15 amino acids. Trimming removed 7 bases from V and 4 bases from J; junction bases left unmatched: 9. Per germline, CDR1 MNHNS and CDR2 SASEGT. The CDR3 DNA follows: TGTGCCAGCACTAAGGACAGGGTGGGAAATCAGCCCCAGCATTTT. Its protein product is CASTKDRVGNQPQHF.

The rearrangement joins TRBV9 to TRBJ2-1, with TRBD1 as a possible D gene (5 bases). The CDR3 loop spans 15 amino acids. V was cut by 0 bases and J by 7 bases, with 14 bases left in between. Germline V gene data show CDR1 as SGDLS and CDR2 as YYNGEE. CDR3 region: CASSVGAAKGNEQFF. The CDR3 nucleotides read TGTGCCAGCAGCGTAGGTGCGGCCAAGGGGAATGAGCAGTTCTTC.

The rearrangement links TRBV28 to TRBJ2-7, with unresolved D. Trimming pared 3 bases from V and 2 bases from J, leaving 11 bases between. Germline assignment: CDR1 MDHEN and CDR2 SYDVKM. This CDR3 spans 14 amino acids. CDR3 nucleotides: TGTGCCAGCAGTTTGGGCCCTGGGGCCTACGAGCAGTACTTC. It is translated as CASSLGPGAYEQYF.

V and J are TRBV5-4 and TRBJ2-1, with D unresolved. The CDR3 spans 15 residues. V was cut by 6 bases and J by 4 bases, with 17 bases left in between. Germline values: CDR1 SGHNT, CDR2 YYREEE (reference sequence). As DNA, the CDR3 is TGTGCCAGCACCTCTTGGGCGGCCGTGTACAATGAGCAGTTCTTC. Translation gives CASTSWAAVYNEQFF.

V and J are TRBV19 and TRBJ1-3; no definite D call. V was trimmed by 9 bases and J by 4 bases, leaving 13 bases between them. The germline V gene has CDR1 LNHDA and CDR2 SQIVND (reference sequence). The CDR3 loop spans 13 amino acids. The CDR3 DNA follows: TGTGCCAGCTCGACGACACCGGGAAACACCATATATTTT. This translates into CASSTTPGNTIYF.

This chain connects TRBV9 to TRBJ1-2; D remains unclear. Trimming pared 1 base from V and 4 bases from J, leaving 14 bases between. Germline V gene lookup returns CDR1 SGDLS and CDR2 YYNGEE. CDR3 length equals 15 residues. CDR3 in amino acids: CASSVSREGIYGYTF. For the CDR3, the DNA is TGTGCCAGCAGCGTAAGCCGGGAGGGAATCTATGGCTACACCTTC.

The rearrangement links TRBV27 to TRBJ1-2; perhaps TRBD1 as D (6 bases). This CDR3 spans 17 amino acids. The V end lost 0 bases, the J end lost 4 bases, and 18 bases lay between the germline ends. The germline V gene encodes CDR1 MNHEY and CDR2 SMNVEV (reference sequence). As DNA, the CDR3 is TGTGCCAGCAGTTTATCCCCCCGACAGGCCGGCGTCTATGGCTACACCTTC. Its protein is CASSLSPRQAGVYGYTF.

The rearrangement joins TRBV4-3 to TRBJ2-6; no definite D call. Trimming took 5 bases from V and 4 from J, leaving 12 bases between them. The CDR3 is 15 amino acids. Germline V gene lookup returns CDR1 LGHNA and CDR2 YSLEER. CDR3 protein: CASSSRAEGANVLTF. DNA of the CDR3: TGCGCCAGCAGCTCCCGGGCGGAGGGGGCCAACGTCCTGACTTTC.

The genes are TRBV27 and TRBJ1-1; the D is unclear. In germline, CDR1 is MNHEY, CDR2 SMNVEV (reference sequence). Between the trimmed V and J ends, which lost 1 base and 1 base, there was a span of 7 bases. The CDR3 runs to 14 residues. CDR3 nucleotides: TGTGCCAGCAGTTTATTATCAGGGAACACTGAAGCTTTCTTT. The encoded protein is CASSLLSGNTEAFF.

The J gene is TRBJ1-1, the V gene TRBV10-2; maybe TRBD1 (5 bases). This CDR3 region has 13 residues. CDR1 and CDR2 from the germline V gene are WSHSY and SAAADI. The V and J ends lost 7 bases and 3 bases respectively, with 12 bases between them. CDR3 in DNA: TGCGCCAGCATAACAGGTTTTGACACTGAAGCTTTCTTT. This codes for CASITGFDTEAFF.

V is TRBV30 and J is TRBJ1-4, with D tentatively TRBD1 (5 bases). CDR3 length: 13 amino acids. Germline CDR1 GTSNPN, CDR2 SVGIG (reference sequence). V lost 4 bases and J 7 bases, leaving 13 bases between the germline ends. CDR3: CAWNRDAGEKLFF. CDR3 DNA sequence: TGTGCCTGGAACCGGGACGCAGGTGAAAAACTGTTTTTT.